A selection of T cell receptor beta chains follows, all from one sample in a study of vaccination and CD4 T cells after COVID-19. Using its own MiXCR run on the PCR reads, TCRdb lists one record per CDR3 protein. The sample lists about 10,000 distinct CDR3 sequences, approximately 30% occurring once. The antigens these receptors bind are not known. The source material was CD4+ T cells from blood, cultured in vitro. These receptors originate from a human donor in good health. The CDR3 runs from the conserved cysteine through the conserved F or W. D genes are given only for firm matches. Expanded clones are given a class, and other clones once, few, many or no size at all.

clone size	D gene	J gene	CDR3 length	V gene	CDR3 protein	CDR3 DNA
once	.	TRBJ2-7	14	TRBV18	CASSPPRQNYEQYF	TGTGCCAGCTCACCACCGCGGCAGAACTACGAGCAGTACTTC
few	.	TRBJ1-5	13	TRBV7-7	CASSLNSDQPQHF	TGTGCTAGCAGCTTAAATTCAGATCAGCCCCAGCATTTT
few	.	TRBJ2-3	16	TRBV6-1	CASSVGRQASTDTQYF	TGTGCCAGCAGTGTTGGCAGACAGGCTAGCACAGATACGCAGTATTTT
medium-sized	.	TRBJ1-2	14	TRBV20-1	CSATLSGAGYGYTF	TGCAGTGCTACCTTGTCGGGGGCGGGCTATGGCTACACCTTC
.	.	TRBJ2-3	12	TRBV12-3/TRBV12-4	CASSPGTDTQYF	TGTGCCAGCAGTCCAGGCACAGATACGCAGTATTTT
.	TRBD1	TRBJ2-7	14	TRBV19	CASRNGTGLYEQYF	TGTGCCAGTCGAAACGGGACAGGCCTCTACGAGCAGTACTTC
.	TRBD1	TRBJ1-5	16	TRBV28	CASSSSGTGRHQPQHF	TGTGCCAGCAGCTCCTCCGGGACAGGGAGGCATCAGCCCCAGCATTTT
.	.	TRBJ1-1	13	TRBV7-2	CASSYRVNTEAFF	TGTGCCAGCAGCTACAGGGTGAACACTGAAGCTTTCTTT
.	TRBD1	TRBJ1-2	13	TRBV29-1	CSVGNRGPYGYTF	TGCAGCGTGGGTAACAGGGGGCCGTATGGCTACACCTTC
medium-sized	.	TRBJ1-2	15	TRBV21-1	CASSKINRSNYGYTF	TGTGCCAGCAGCAAGATAAACAGGAGTAACTATGGCTACACCTTC
.	TRBD2	TRBJ2-1	16	TRBV6-4	CASSEWRGGSYNEQFF	TGTGCCAGCAGTGAGTGGCGGGGGGGCTCCTACAATGAGCAGTTCTTC
.	TRBD2	TRBJ2-1	15	TRBV2	CASSEVAGGGNEQFF	TGTGCCAGCAGTGAAGTAGCGGGAGGGGGGAATGAGCAGTTCTTC
.	.	TRBJ2-3	17	TRBV6-1	CATSGGFGLSRADTQYF	TGTGCCACCTCCGGGGGCTTCGGTTTGTCACGGGCAGATACGCAGTATTTT
few	TRBD1	TRBJ1-2	13	TRBV27	CASGTGHNYGYTF	TGTGCCAGCGGGACAGGGCATAACTATGGCTACACCTTC
.	.	TRBJ2-5	14	TRBV2	CASSVGGPWESQYF	TGTGCCAGCAGTGTCGGCGGTCCTTGGGAAAGCCAGTACTTC
.	.	TRBJ1-2	10	TRBV29-1	CSAGENGYTF	TGCAGCGCAGGGGAGAATGGCTACACCTTC
.	.	TRBJ2-2	14	TRBV19	CASKNPEHTGELFF	TGTGCCAGTAAAAACCCTGAACACACCGGGGAGCTGTTTTTT
few	.	TRBJ2-7	17	TRBV28	CASSFVHGGIALGEQYF	TGTGCCAGCAGTTTCGTCCATGGGGGCATCGCCCTGGGAGAGCAGTACTTC
.	.	TRBJ2-5	15	TRBV27	CASSFGSRDQETQYF	TGTGCCAGCAGTTTCGGATCCAGGGACCAAGAGACCCAGTACTTC
.	TRBD2	TRBJ2-3	17	TRBV10-3	CAISDPRAGGHTDTQYF	TGTGCCATCAGTGACCCGAGAGCGGGAGGCCACACAGATACGCAGTATTTT
.	TRBD2	TRBJ2-1	14	TRBV7-3	CASSEGTTSAEQFF	TGTGCCAGCAGTGAAGGGACTACCTCTGCGGAGCAGTTCTTC
.	.	TRBJ1-4	13	TRBV20-1	CSAVRAVNEKLFF	TGCAGCGCAGTCAGGGCAGTTAATGAAAAACTGTTTTTT
.	TRBD2	TRBJ2-4	13	TRBV24-1	CATSTGGGDIQYF	TGTGCCACGTCAACGGGAGGAGGGGACATTCAGTACTTC
once	.	TRBJ1-2	12	TRBV28	CASSLASYGYTF	TGTGCCAGCAGCCTGGCTAGCTATGGCTACACCTTC
few	.	TRBJ1-5	15	TRBV28	CASSFGGYSNQPQHF	TGTGCCAGCAGTTTCGGGGGTTATAGCAATCAGCCCCAGCATTTT
few	TRBD2	TRBJ2-3	19	TRBV10-3	CAIATRLGSGRAGTDTQYF	TGTGCCATCGCCACCAGGTTGGGTAGCGGGAGAGCGGGAACAGATACGCAGTATTTT